This TCR beta chain was observed in a study of blood T cell repertoires in COVID-19. Sequencing was performed with immunoSEQ multiplex PCR; in TCRdb, only in-frame clones are kept and a portion is missing. The sample records about 160,000 clones, 81% being singletons. Trimming cost V 5 bases and J 5 bases, with 7 bases left between them. The length of the CDR3 is 12 residues. The sequence was obtained from a woman in her 40s with acute COVID-19. This chain connects TRBV12-3 or TRBV12-4 to TRBJ1-5; D not certain. The source material was PBMCs or T cells enriched from blood (not recorded which). The CDR3 region is CASSVEYQPQHF. In DNA, the CDR3 is TGTGCCAGCAGTGTCGAGTATCAGCCCCAGCATTTT.